A selection of T cell receptor beta chains follows, all from one sample in a study of T cells in Graves' hyperthyroidism and ophthalmopathy. One entry per CDR3 protein, called by TCRdb with MiXCR from the multiplex PCR reads. Of 360,000 or so distinct CDR3 sequences in the sample, 15% to 20% were seen once. Specimen: blood. These receptors were taken from a woman in her forties with Graves' ophthalmopathy. The CDR3 runs from the conserved cysteine through the conserved F or W. The D gene is left open where the match is weak. A clone size is listed for some rows: how often the clone was seen (once, few, many), or a class if it is expanded.

j_call d_call clone_size v_call cdr3_nt cdr3_aa
TRBJ2-7 . . TRBV20-1 TGCAGCAGCCTCACCGGGCCTTCCTACGAGCAGTACTTC CSSLTGPSYEQYF
TRBJ2-7 TRBD1 many TRBV11-3 TGTGCCAGCAGCTTAACAGGGGGCGGTGGATCCTACGAGCAGTACTTC CASSLTGGGGSYEQYF
TRBJ1-5 TRBD1 many TRBV30 TGTGCCTGGAGTTCGAGGGGGCTCGGTCAGCCCCAGCATTTT CAWSSRGLGQPQHF
TRBJ1-5 TRBD1 many TRBV19 TGTGCCAGTAGTACGCCGGGACAGGGATATCAGCCCCAGCATTTT CASSTPGQGYQPQHF
TRBJ2-5 . . TRBV9 TGTGCCAGCAGCGTAGGCGCTAAGGGGTTCGGAGAGACCCAGTACTTC CASSVGAKGFGETQYF
TRBJ2-5 . many TRBV28 TGTGCCAGCAGTTTATGGCGGGAAGGGGGAGAGACCCAGTACTTC CASSLWREGGETQYF
TRBJ2-7 . many TRBV6-1 TGTGCCAGCAGTGAAAGGTACTTC CASSERYF
TRBJ1-1 . many TRBV27 TGTGCCAGCAGTTTATTCCCTGGACAGATGAACACTGAAGCTTTCTTT CASSLFPGQMNTEAFF
TRBJ2-4 . many TRBV25-1 TGTGCCAGCAGTGGGCCCCTGGTGGCGGGGCTAGCCAAAAACATTCAGTACTTC CASSGPLVAGLAKNIQYF
TRBJ2-7 . few TRBV7-2 TGTGCCAGCAGCTACACGAGGGCAGGGCTGTACTTC CASSYTRAGLYF
TRBJ2-7 TRBD2 many TRBV4-1 TGCGCCAGCAGCCAAGAGGTTTCTAGCGGTTCCTACGAGCAGTACTTC CASSQEVSSGSYEQYF
TRBJ2-7 TRBD2 . TRBV6-1 TGTGCCAGCAAGGCAACTAGCGGGGGATACGAGCAGTACTTC CASKATSGGYEQYF
TRBJ1-2 . many TRBV12-3/TRBV12-4 TGTGCCAGCCGTAACAGGGATGAAGACTATGGCTACACCTTC CASRNRDEDYGYTF
TRBJ2-7 . few TRBV4-1 TGCGCCAGCAGCCAAGTTGGTCGTAGGGAGCAGTACTTC CASSQVGRREQYF
TRBJ2-5 . many TRBV11-2 TGTGCCAGCAGCTCCCTTCGGGCGAGCGAAGAGACCCAGTACTTC CASSSLRASEETQYF
TRBJ2-7 TRBD2 . TRBV10-3 TGTGCCATCAGTCAAAAGGCGGGGGGGTACGAGCAGTACTTC CAISQKAGGYEQYF
TRBJ1-2 . many TRBV28 TGTGCCAGCACCTTGCGAGCTAACTATGGCTACACCTTC CASTLRANYGYTF
TRBJ2-5 . few TRBV15 TGTGCCACCAGCAGAGATGGGGACAACCCTGACGAGACCCAGTACTTC CATSRDGDNPDETQYF
TRBJ2-5 . many TRBV20-1 TGCAGTGCTATAAGGGGGTACCAAGAGACCCAGTACTTC CSAIRGYQETQYF
TRBJ1-5 TRBD1 many TRBV29-1 TGCAGCGTCGGGACAGGTACGCAGCCCCAGCATTTT CSVGTGTQPQHF
TRBJ2-7 . many TRBV2 TGTGCCAGCAGGGACCTCTCCTACGAGCAGTACTTC CASRDLSYEQYF
TRBJ2-4 . many TRBV12-3/TRBV12-4 TGTGCCAGCAGTTTAGGGACCGCGATAAACATTCAGTACTTC CASSLGTAINIQYF
TRBJ1-1 TRBD1 . TRBV28 TGTGCCAGCAGCATAATACAGGGGGTCACTGAAGCTTTCTTT CASSIIQGVTEAFF
TRBJ1-5 TRBD1 many TRBV11-2 TGTGCCAGCAGCTATGGGACAGGGGTAGGCAATCAGCCCCAGCATTTT CASSYGTGVGNQPQHF
TRBJ2-2 TRBD1 few TRBV20-1 TGCAGTGCCCTAACTGGGACAGGGGGTGGCACCGGGGAGCTGTTTTTT CSALTGTGGGTGELFF
TRBJ2-5 TRBD1 many TRBV12-3/TRBV12-4 TGTGCCAGCAATGACCGACAGGGAGAGACCCAGTACTTC CASNDRQGETQYF
TRBJ1-4 . few TRBV20-1 TGCAGTGCTAGATTTAAAAATGAAAAACTGTTTTTT CSARFKNEKLFF
TRBJ2-1 . many TRBV19 TGTGCCAGTAGGGTGGAGAAGGGCGGTAATGAGCAGTTCTTC CASRVEKGGNEQFF
TRBJ2-7 . many TRBV10-3 TGTGCCATCAGTGACGTCAGGCGCTACGAGCAGTACTTC CAISDVRRYEQYF
TRBJ1-1 . many TRBV12-3/TRBV12-4 TGTGCCAGCAGTTTGTACCGGGGCTTCATGAACACTGAAGCTTTCTTT CASSLYRGFMNTEAFF
TRBJ2-5 . many TRBV28 TGTGCCAGCAGTTTTGATAGGGGGGAGACCCAGTACTTC CASSFDRGETQYF
TRBJ2-7 TRBD2 many TRBV6-5 TGTGCCAGCAGTTACGGTTACGGACTAGCAGGTCACGAGCAGTACTTC CASSYGYGLAGHEQYF
TRBJ2-7 . many TRBV12-3/TRBV12-4 TGTGCCAGCAGCCTCCTGGACAGAGACTACGAGCAGTACTTC CASSLLDRDYEQYF
TRBJ1-1 . many TRBV6-5 TGTGCCAGCAGAGCCGCTGGGGGCTATCGGGTGAACACTGAAGCTTTCTTT CASRAAGGYRVNTEAFF
TRBJ1-5 TRBD1 . TRBV7-2 TGTGCCAGCAGCTTAGGAGGACAGGGGGGTCAGCCCCAGCATTTT CASSLGGQGGQPQHF
TRBJ2-6 . . TRBV6-2/TRBV6-3 TGTGCCAGCAGTTACTCGGCGGCCAACGTCCTGACTTTC CASSYSAANVLTF
TRBJ1-2 . many TRBV7-9 TGTGCCAGCAGCCCGATGGCGAGGGGCGGCTACACCTTC CASSPMARGGYTF
TRBJ1-5 . many TRBV19 TGTGCCAGTAAGTCCGGGAGCGGGGAGGTGAGCCCCCAGCATTTT CASKSGSGEVSPQHF
TRBJ1-5 . many TRBV27 TGTGCCAGCAGTGTCTCAGGGAGTTATCAGCCCCAGCATTTT CASSVSGSYQPQHF
TRBJ1-1 . many TRBV12-3/TRBV12-4 TGTGCCAGCCGCTGGGGAGAGAGCACTGAAGCTTTCTTT CASRWGESTEAFF
TRBJ1-2 . many TRBV19 TGTGCCAAACCTAGGAGTTCTAACTATGGCTACACCTTC CAKPRSSNYGYTF
TRBJ2-7 . . TRBV15 TGTGCCACCAGCAGCGGAGGGGACGGACCCTACGAGCAGTACTTC CATSSGGDGPYEQYF
TRBJ1-1 . . TRBV28 TGTGCCAGCAGTTCCAGCCCAGGGGTTTTCACTGAAGCTTTCTTT CASSSSPGVFTEAFF
TRBJ2-7 TRBD1 . TRBV20-1 TGCAGTGCTAGAGATATGGGACAGGTCCCCTACGAGCAGTACTTC CSARDMGQVPYEQYF
TRBJ2-7 . . TRBV20-1 TGCAGTGCTAAGGAAGGGGCCCACGAGCAGTACTTC CSAKEGAHEQYF
TRBJ2-5 TRBD2 many TRBV20-1 TGCAGTGCTAGAGCTCCTACGAGCGGGAGGGCCGTGGAGACCCAGTACTTC CSARAPTSGRAVETQYF
TRBJ2-7 TRBD1 . TRBV28 TGTGCCAGCAGTTTCCCCGGGACAGGGTTATACGAGCAGTACTTC CASSFPGTGLYEQYF